These 8 T cell receptor beta chains were sequenced from one sample in a study of blood T cell repertoires in COVID-19. TCRdb's copy holds only in-frame clones and misses some; the assay was immunoSEQ multiplex PCR. The table lists more than 75,000 clones, 88% of them singletons. The sequencing input was peripheral blood. All receptors come from an elderly woman with acute or convalescent COVID-19.

The chain carries TRBV14 and TRBJ2-3; D possibly corresponds to TRBD2 (5 bases). The germline V and J ends were trimmed by 4 bases and 2 bases, with 19 bases remaining between them. CDR3 length: 17 amino acids. Germline V gene lookup returns CDR1 SGHDN and CDR2 FVKESK. The chain's CDR3 is CASSPWTPAYDTDTQYF. As DNA, the CDR3 is TGTGCCAGCAGCCCCTGGACTCCCGCTTATGACACAGATACGCAGTATTTT.

The chain combines TRBV3-1 (or the pseudogene TRBV3-2) with TRBJ1-3, with D possibly matching TRBD1 (5 bases). The V end was cut by 5 bases, the J end by 2 bases, with 13 bases between. CDR1 is LGHDT and CDR2 is YNNKEL in the germline V gene (reference sequence). The length of the CDR3 is 15 residues. CDR3 in amino acids: CASSYSWGAGNTIYF. The CDR3 DNA sequence: TGTGCCAGCAGCTATTCGTGGGGGGCTGGAAACACCATATATTTT.

The table lists this clone with a count of one. The chain is built from TRBV7-6 and TRBJ2-3; TRBD2 matches at 9 bases. This CDR3 has 16 residues. V lost 5 bases to trimming and J lost 0 bases; unmatched junction nucleotides: 6. Per the germline V gene, CDR1 is SGHVS and CDR2 is FNYEAQ. DNA for the CDR3: TGTGCCAGCAGCCGGGGGACTAGCAGTAGCACAGATACGCAGTATTTT. It specifies CASSRGTSSSTDTQYF.

The genes are TRBV18 and TRBJ1-5; 10 nucleotides line up with TRBD1. V lost 4 bases, J lost 2 bases, and 2 bases stayed unmatched. Germline V CDR1 and CDR2: KGHSH, LQKENI. There are 15 residues in the CDR3. DNA for the CDR3: TGTGCCAGCTCACTTGGGACAGGGGGCAATCAGCCCCAGCATTTT. Its protein is CASSLGTGGNQPQHF.

The chain is built from TRBV14 and TRBJ2-3; no reliable D call. The V end was cut by 0 bases, the J end by 2 bases, with 9 bases between. Per germline, CDR1 SGHDN and CDR2 FVKESK. This CDR3 spans 15 amino acids. CDR3: CASSQDRIATDTQYF. Written as DNA, the CDR3 is TGTGCCAGCAGCCAAGATCGTATAGCCACAGATACGCAGTATTTT.

This chain joins TRBV11-2 and TRBJ1-4; perhaps TRBD1 as D (6 bases). The CDR3 has 17 residues. V was trimmed by 4 bases and J by 0 bases, leaving 15 bases between them. Per germline, CDR1 SGHAT and CDR2 FQNNGV. CDR3 in amino acids: CASSSIRGAATNEKLFF. The CDR3 coding sequence is TGTGCCAGCAGCTCCATCCGGGGGGCCGCAACTAATGAAAAACTGTTTTTT.

V and J are TRBV4-2 and TRBJ2-7; 9 bases are a match to TRBD2. The CDR3 is 15 amino acids. CDR1 is LGHNA, CDR2 YNFKEQ, per germline. V lost 1 base and J lost 3; bases outside the gene matches: 4. CDR3 in amino acids: CASSQGASGDYEQYF. The CDR3, as DNA: TGTGCCAGCAGCCAAGGGGCTAGCGGGGACTACGAGCAGTACTTC.

The chain couples TRBV7-3 to TRBJ1-2; 11 bases map to TRBD1. This CDR3 is built from 14 residues. V shed 5 bases, J shed 4 bases, and the junction held 3 bases outside the gene matches. Germline V gene data show CDR1 as SGHTA and CDR2 as FQGTGA. The CDR3 DNA is TGTGCCAGCAGCCCCGGGACAGGGGGCTATGGCTACACCTTC. Translation: CASSPGTGGYGYTF.